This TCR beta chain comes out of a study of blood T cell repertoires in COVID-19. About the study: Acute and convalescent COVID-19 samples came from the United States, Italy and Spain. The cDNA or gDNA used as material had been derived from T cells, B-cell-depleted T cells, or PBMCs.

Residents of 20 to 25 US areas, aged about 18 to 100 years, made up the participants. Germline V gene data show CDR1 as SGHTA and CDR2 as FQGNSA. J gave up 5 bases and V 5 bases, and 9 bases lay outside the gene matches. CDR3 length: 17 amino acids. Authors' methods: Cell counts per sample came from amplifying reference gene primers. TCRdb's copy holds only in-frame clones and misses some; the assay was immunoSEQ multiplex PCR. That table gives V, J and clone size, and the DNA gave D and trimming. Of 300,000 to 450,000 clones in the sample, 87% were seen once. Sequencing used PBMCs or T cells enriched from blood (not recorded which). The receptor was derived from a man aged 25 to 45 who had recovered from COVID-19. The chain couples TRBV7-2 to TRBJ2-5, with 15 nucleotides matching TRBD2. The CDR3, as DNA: TGTGCCAGCAGCCTCGGACTAGCGGGGGGGCTCCGGGAGACCCAGTACTTC. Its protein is CASSLGLAGGLRETQYF.